These 14 T cell receptor beta chains originate from one sample sequenced in a study of T-cell memory formation after mild COVID-19. TCRdb ran MiXCR on the 5' RACE reads and lists one entry per CDR3 protein. The sample records hundreds of thousands of distinct CDR3 sequences, about 20% being singletons. The material sequenced was PBMCs or a T cell subset sorted from them (not recorded which). These receptors were taken from an adult woman who had mild COVID-19 (a few samples of this study predate the infection). Cell type and time point are not known.

The J gene is TRBJ1-4, the V gene TRBV15, with unresolved D. The CDR3 is made up of 11 amino acids. V gave up 3 bases and J gave up 10 bases, with 6 bases separating them. Germline loops: CDR1 LNHNV, CDR2 YYDKDF (reference sequence). The CDR3 sequence: CATSRARKLFF. CDR3 sequence (DNA): TGTGCCACCAGCAGGGCTCGAAAACTGTTTTTT.

This clonotype occurred a few times. The CDR3: CASSSPGGHEQYF. Here the CDR3 DNA reads TGCGCCAGCAGCTCCCCGGGGGGCCACGAGCAGTACTTC. The chain couples TRBV5-1 to TRBJ2-7; D might be TRBD2 (7 bases). Germline V CDR1 and CDR2: SGHRS, YFSETQ. This CDR3 is built from 13 residues. V was shortened by 3 bases and J by 5 bases, with 12 bases between the two germline ends.

The gene calls are TRBV24-1 and TRBJ2-1; D gene uncertain. The germline gives CDR1 KGHDR, CDR2 SFDVKD. V was cut by 4 bases and J by 2 bases, with 14 bases left in between. There are 16 residues in the CDR3. The CDR3 DNA follows: TGTGCCACCAGTGACGCTAAAGGTACGACCTACAATGAGCAGTTCTTC. Amino acids: CATSDAKGTTYNEQFF.

This clonotype was seen a few times. V gene TRBV5-6 combines with J gene TRBJ1-5; 9 positions agree with TRBD1. Trimming cost V 3 bases and J 7 bases; bases outside gene matches: 5. Germline assignment: CDR1 SGHDT and CDR2 YYEEEE. The CDR3 consists of 14 residues. CDR3 coding DNA: TGTGCCAGCAGCTCGAACAGGGGGCCCCAGCCCCAGCATTTT. It encodes CASSSNRGPQPQHF. The full variable domain, completed using reference TRBV5-6 and TRBJ1-5, is DAGVTQSPTHLIKTRGQQVTLRCSPKSGHDTVSWYQQALGQGPQFIFQYYEEEERQRGNFPDRFSGHQFPNYSSELNVNALLLGDSALYLCASSSNRGPQPQHFGDGTRLSIL.

This clonotype was picked up a small number of times. This chain joins TRBV11-1 and TRBJ2-1; D is ambiguous. V was cut by 5 bases and J by 7 bases, with 18 bases left in between. There are 15 residues in the CDR3. CDR1 and CDR2 from the germline V gene are SGHAT and FQDESV (reference sequence). In DNA form, the CDR3 reads TGTGCCAGCAGCGCACCGGGTACCGGGCGGAATGAGCAGTTCTTC. Protein sequence: CASSAPGTGRNEQFF.

The chain couples TRBV29-1 to TRBJ1-1; D is possibly TRBD1 (5 bases). Germline V gene lookup returns CDR1 SQVTM and CDR2 ANQGSEA. The CDR3 has 13 residues. Trimming left V 8 bases short and J 0 bases short, with 13 bases between. CDR3 in DNA: TGCAGCTGTGGGGGACGTATGAACACTGAAGCTTTCTTT. Amino acids: CSCGGRMNTEAFF.

This clonotype was found a few times. CDR3 loop: CASSLQGMGGEKLFF. CDR3 in DNA: TGTGCCAGCAGCCTACAGGGGATGGGGGGTGAAAAACTGTTTTTT. The chain uses TRBV7-8 and TRBJ1-4; 7 nucleotides match TRBD1. V shed 5 bases and J 7 bases; nucleotides not matched to a gene: 10. The length of the CDR3 is 15 residues. CDR1 SGHVS and CDR2 FQNEAQ come from the germline V gene.

This clonotype was recorded once. CDR3 in amino acids: CASSLRDRSNTEAFF. In DNA form, the CDR3 reads TGTGCCAGCAGTTTACGGGACAGGTCTAACACTGAAGCTTTCTTT. The chain joins TRBV27 to TRBJ1-1, with 8 bases that match TRBD1. Trimming cost V 2 bases and J 2 bases; bases outside gene matches: 4. Germline CDR1 reads MNHEY; CDR2 reads SMNVEV (reference sequence). The CDR3 length is 15 residues.

The rearrangement links TRBV28 to TRBJ1-2; D call uncertain. Between the trimmed V and J ends, which lost 10 bases and 2 bases, there was a span of 11 bases. The CDR3 is 12 residues long. Germline-derived CDR1 and CDR2 are MDHEN and SYDVKM. The CDR3 DNA sequence: TGTGCCACATCGGAGAGGAACTATGGCTACACCTTC. It yields the protein CATSERNYGYTF.

This clonotype was seen more than once but under ten times. The chain combines TRBV25-1 with TRBJ1-1; D is possibly TRBD1 (5 bases). The V gene's germline CDR1 is MGHDK and CDR2 SYGVNS. CDR3 size: 17 residues. The V end was cut by 8 bases, the J end by 0 bases, with 22 bases between. CDR3 amino acids: CASAGDGEIGVNTEAFF. For the CDR3, the DNA is TGTGCCAGCGCCGGGGACGGTGAGATCGGGGTGAACACTGAAGCTTTCTTT.

This clonotype was counted only a few times. The chain carries TRBV7-8 and TRBJ2-7, with TRBD1 matching over 7 bases. Germline CDR1 SGHVS, CDR2 FQNEAQ. V dropped 3 bases and J dropped 2; count of bases not matched to a gene: 10. The CDR3 totals 16 residues. CDR3 nucleotides: TGTGCCAGCAGCTTGATTTTGGGACAGTTCACCTACGAGCAGTACTTC. Its translation is CASSLILGQFTYEQYF.

This clonotype showed up just a few times. J is TRBJ2-7 and V is TRBV12-3 or TRBV12-4, with D possibly being TRBD1 (6 bases). V shed 4 bases and J shed 5 bases, with 18 bases lying between them. The CDR3 has 15 amino acids. The CDR3 loop reads CASSSTGYLGDEQYF. The CDR3 coding sequence is TGTGCCAGCAGTTCAACAGGGTATTTAGGAGACGAGCAGTACTTC.

The table lists this clonotype with a few counts. V gene TRBV6-5 combines with J gene TRBJ1-4, with D unresolved. V lost 6 bases, J lost 10 bases, and 18 bases lay in between. The germline V gene encodes CDR1 MNHEY and CDR2 SVGAGI. The CDR3 length is 14 residues. The CDR3, as DNA: TGTGCCAGCAGCCAATCGAGCAGATTCGGAAAACTGTTTTTT. The encoded protein is CASSQSSRFGKLFF.

The chain joins TRBV5-1 to TRBJ1-2, with D unresolved. Germline assignment: CDR1 SGHRS and CDR2 YFSETQ. Trimming stripped 0 bases from V and 2 bases from J, with 8 bases between. The CDR3 length is 14 residues. Here the CDR3 reads CASSLDPTNYGYTF. CDR3 DNA sequence: TGCGCCAGCAGCTTGGATCCGACCAACTATGGCTACACCTTC.